Following are 9 T cell receptor beta chains from one sample sequenced in a study of blood T cell repertoires in COVID-19. Measured with immunoSEQ multiplex PCR; TCRdb has only the in-frame clones, and not every one. The sample yields 99,000 or so clones, roughly 76% seen once. Sequenced: peripheral blood. The receptor source for this set is a woman in her seventies with acute or convalescent COVID-19.

The rearrangement links TRBV11-2 to TRBJ1-1; D remains unclear. V lost 1 base, J lost 4 bases, and 22 bases lay in between. The CDR3 contains 18 residues. Germline V lookup: CDR1 SGHAT, CDR2 FQNNGV. Here the CDR3 DNA reads TGTGCCAGCAGCTTAGCCCACACCGGATCTGCTTGGAGCACTGAAGCTTTCTTT. This sequence encodes CASSLAHTGSAWSTEAFF.

V usage is TRBV19 and J usage is TRBJ2-7, with D possibly matching TRBD2 (7 bases). This CDR3 spans 17 amino acids. Germline V gene sequence: CDR1 LNHDA, CDR2 SQIVND (reference sequence). Between the trimmed V and J ends, which lost 4 bases and 3 bases, there was a span of 22 bases. The CDR3 bases are TGTGCCAGTAGTAACCCCTATGGGGGGGCCGGATACTACGAGCAGTACTTC. It codes for CASSNPYGGAGYYEQYF.

This sequence joins TRBV7-2 and TRBJ1-2, with D hard to call. Germline V gene lookup returns CDR1 SGHTA and CDR2 FQGNSA. The CDR3 is made up of 13 amino acids. V dropped 0 bases and J dropped 3 bases, with 5 bases sitting between them. CDR3 DNA sequence: TGTGCCAGCAGCTTAGCCCCGGACTATGGCTACACCTTC. It encodes CASSLAPDYGYTF.

The chain carries TRBV19 and TRBJ1-3; D is perhaps TRBD1 (5 bases). The germline V gene encodes CDR1 LNHDA and CDR2 SQIVND (reference sequence). This CDR3 is built from 14 residues. V shed 6 bases and J shed 5 bases, with 14 bases lying between them. In DNA form, the CDR3 reads TGTGCCAGTAGACCCATCGAGGACAGAAACACCATATATTTT. Amino acid sequence: CASRPIEDRNTIYF. The variable domain in full, completed from reference TRBV19 and TRBJ1-3, reads DGGITQSPKYLFRKEGQNVTLSCEQNLNHDAMYWYRQDPGQGLRLIYYSQIVNDFQKGDIAEGYSVSREKKESFPLTVTSAQKNPTAFYLCASRPIEDRNTIYFGEGSWLTVV.

This clone was seen more than once but under ten times. The J gene is TRBJ1-2, the V gene TRBV5-6; TRBD1 is a possible D gene (5 bases). The CDR3 contains 16 residues. Trimming took 2 bases from V and 4 from J, leaving 18 bases between them. The germline gives CDR1 SGHDT, CDR2 YYEEEE. CDR3 in amino acids: CASSFSWARAVYGYTF. The CDR3 DNA reads as TGTGCCAGCAGCTTCTCTTGGGCCAGGGCAGTCTATGGCTACACCTTC.

This rearrangement joins TRBV28 to TRBJ1-5; no firm D call. Trimming pared 3 bases from V and 0 bases from J, leaving 15 bases between. The CDR3 contains 17 residues. Per germline, CDR1 MDHEN and CDR2 SYDVKM. As DNA, the CDR3 is TGTGCCAGCAGTTTTAATGCAGACTTTTATAGCAATCAGCCCCAGCATTTT. Protein sequence: CASSFNADFYSNQPQHF.

The chain uses TRBV9 and TRBJ1-4, with a weak D call TRBD1 (6 bases). Trimming took off 6 bases at V and 5 bases at J, with 17 bases between the two ends. CDR3 length: 15 residues. The germline gives CDR1 SGDLS, CDR2 YYNGEE. The CDR3 spells CASTRGGTQNEKLFF. CDR3 coding DNA: TGTGCCAGCACCCGAGGGGGAACCCAGAATGAAAAACTGTTTTTT.

V and J are TRBV5-1 and TRBJ1-1, with TRBD1 matching over 7 bases. CDR1 is SGHRS, CDR2 YFSETQ, per germline. The CDR3 has 16 amino acids. The V segment lost 0 bases and the J segment 5 bases; nucleotides outside the gene matches: 10. CDR3 in DNA: TGCGCCAGCAGCTTGGAGGTTAGGGGGCCGGGGACTGAAGCTTTCTTT. As protein: CASSLEVRGPGTEAFF.

The V and J genes are TRBV7-9 and TRBJ2-5, with a weak D call TRBD2 (6 bases). Per the germline V gene, CDR1 is SEHNR and CDR2 is FQNEAQ (reference sequence). V shed 5 bases and J shed 5 bases, with 15 bases lying between them. This CDR3 spans 14 amino acids. CDR3 bases: TGTGCCAGCAGCGTGCCGGGAGTTTGGGAGACCCAGTACTTC. Translation gives CASSVPGVWETQYF.